This T cell receptor (beta chain) was recovered during a study of CD4 T cells in relation to SARS-CoV-2 and coronaviruses. Study overall: The negative reference was HIV-1 Nef peptide pool or peptide-free culture.

Notes on this clone: Its specificity is unknown.

The unexposed donors gave CD4+ T cells in about 2011-2018, prior to COVID-19. After roughly ten days of culture, CD4+ T cells were isolated. Profiled with immunoSEQ multiplex PCR; TCRdb holds only in-frame clones, not every one. The repertoire includes around 18,000 clones, approximately 80% of them detected once, and around a quarter sits in the top ten. The CDR3 runs 12 residues. V dropped 2 bases and J dropped 6 bases, with 6 bases sitting between them. The chain joins TRBV12-3 or TRBV12-4 to TRBJ2-3, with D unresolved. Sequenced: CD4+ T cells from PBMCs, cultured in vitro. The sequence derives from a human donor in good health. The CDR3 loop is CASSLLGDTQYF. In DNA form, the CDR3 reads TGTGCCAGCAGTTTACTCGGCGATACGCAGTATTTT.